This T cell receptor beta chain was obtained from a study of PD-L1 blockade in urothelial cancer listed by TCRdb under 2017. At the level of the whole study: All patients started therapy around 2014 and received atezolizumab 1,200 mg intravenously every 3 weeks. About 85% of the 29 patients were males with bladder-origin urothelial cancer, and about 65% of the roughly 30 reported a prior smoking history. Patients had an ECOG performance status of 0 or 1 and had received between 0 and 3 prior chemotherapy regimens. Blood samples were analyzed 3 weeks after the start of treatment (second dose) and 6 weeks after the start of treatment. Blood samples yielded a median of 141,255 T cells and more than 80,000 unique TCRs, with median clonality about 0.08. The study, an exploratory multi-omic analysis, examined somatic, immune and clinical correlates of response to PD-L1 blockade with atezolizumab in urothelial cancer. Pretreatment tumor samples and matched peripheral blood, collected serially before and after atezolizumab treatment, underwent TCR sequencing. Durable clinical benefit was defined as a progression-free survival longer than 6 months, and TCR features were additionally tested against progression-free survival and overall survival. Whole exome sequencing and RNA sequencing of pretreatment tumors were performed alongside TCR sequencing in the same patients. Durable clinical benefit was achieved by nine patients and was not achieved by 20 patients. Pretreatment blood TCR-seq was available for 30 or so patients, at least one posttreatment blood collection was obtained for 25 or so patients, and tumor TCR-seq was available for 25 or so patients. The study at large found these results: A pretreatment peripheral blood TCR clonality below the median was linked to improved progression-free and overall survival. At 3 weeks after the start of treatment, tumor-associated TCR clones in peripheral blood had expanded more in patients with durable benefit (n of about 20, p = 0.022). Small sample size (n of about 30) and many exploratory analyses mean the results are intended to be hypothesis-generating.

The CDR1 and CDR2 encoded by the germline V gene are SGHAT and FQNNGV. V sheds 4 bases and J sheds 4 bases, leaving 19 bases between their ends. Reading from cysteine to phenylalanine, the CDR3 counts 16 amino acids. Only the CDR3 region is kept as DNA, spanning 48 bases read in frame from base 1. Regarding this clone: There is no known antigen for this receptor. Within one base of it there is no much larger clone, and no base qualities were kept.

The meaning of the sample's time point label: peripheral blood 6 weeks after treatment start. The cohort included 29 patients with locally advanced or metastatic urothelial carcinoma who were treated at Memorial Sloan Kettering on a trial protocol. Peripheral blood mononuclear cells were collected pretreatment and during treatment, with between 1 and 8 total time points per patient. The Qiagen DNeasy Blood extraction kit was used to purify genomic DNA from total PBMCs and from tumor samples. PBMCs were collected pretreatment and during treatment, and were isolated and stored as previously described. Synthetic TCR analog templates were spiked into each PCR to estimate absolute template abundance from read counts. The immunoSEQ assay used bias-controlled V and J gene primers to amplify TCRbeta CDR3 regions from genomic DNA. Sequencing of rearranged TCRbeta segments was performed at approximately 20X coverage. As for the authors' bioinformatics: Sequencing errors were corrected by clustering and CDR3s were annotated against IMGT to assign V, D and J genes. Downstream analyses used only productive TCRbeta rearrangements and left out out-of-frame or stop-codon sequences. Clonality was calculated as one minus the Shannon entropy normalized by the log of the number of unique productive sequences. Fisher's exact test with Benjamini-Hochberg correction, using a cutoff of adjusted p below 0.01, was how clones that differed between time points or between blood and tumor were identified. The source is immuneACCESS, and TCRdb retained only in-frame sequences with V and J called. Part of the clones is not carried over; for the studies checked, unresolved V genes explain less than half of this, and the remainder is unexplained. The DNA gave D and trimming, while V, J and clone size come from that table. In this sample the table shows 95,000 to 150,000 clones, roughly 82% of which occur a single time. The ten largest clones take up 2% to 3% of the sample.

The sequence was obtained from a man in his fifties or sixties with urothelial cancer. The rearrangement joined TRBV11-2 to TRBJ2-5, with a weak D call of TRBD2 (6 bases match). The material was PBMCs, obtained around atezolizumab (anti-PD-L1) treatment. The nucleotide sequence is TGTGCCAGCAGCTCCCCCTCGGGAGCAAGGGGAGAGACCCAGTACTTC. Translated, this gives CASSSPSGARGETQYF. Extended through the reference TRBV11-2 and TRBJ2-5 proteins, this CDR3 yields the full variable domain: EAGVAQSPRYKIIEKRQSVAFWCNPISGHATLYWYQQILGQGPKLLIQFQNNGVVDDSQLPKDRFSAERLKGVDSTLKIQPAKLEDSAVYLCASSSPSGARGETQYFGPGTRLLVL.